What follows are 12 T cell receptor beta chains derived from one specimen sequenced in a study of blood T cells in healthy people across ages. With a J-beta primer mix and a sample-barcoded 5' primer, a second PCR ran about 7 to 12 cycles. Via MiXCR, TCRdb re-called the 5' RACE reads, giving one row per CDR3 protein. This sample carries around 650,000 distinct CDR3 sequences, approximately 29% of them seen once, and the ten largest clones take roughly 14%. Sequencing was done on a sample of blood. The receptors derive from a woman older than 75 in good health.

Details on this clonotype: A read error may explain this, as a much larger clone is one base away. This chain connects TRBV20-1 to TRBJ1-2, with TRBD1 matching 7 bases. This CDR3 spans 14 amino acids. Per the germline V gene, CDR1 is DFQATT and CDR2 is SNEGSKA (reference sequence). The CDR3 DNA reads TGCAGTGCTAGGGACGACAGAAGGCTAGGGGGCTTCACCTTC. Protein product: CSARDDRRLGGFTF.

This clonotype appeared a few times. The rearrangement links TRBV18 to TRBJ2-2; 9 bases are shared with TRBD1. The CDR3 contains 17 residues. Germline assignment: CDR1 KGHSH and CDR2 LQKENI. With 3 bases clipped from V and 3 bases from J, the junction kept 8 bases outside the gene matches. In nucleotides, the CDR3 is TGTGCCAGCTCACCGTCGACAGGGGGACGCGACACCGGGGAGCTGTTTTTT. It encodes CASSPSTGGRDTGELFF.

This clonotype was found a few times. V and J are TRBV7-2 and TRBJ2-1; D is unresolved. The length of the CDR3 is 15 residues. V lost 3 bases to trimming and J lost 2 bases, with 11 bases between them. CDR1 SGHTA and CDR2 FQGNSA come from the germline V gene. The CDR3 reads CASSLLGRPYNEQFF. DNA for the CDR3: TGTGCCAGCAGCTTGCTTGGGCGGCCCTACAATGAGCAGTTCTTC. The entire variable domain, with the rest obtained from reference TRBV7-2 and TRBJ2-1, is as follows: GAGVSQSPSNKVTEKGKDVELRCDPISGHTALYWYRQSLGQGLEFLIYFQGNSAPDKSGLPSDRFSAERTGGSVSTLTIQRTQQEDSAVYLCASSLLGRPYNEQFFGPGTRLTVL.

This clonotype was observed a handful of times. J is TRBJ2-7 and V is TRBV25-1; weak D call: TRBD2 (6 bases). V shed 5 bases and J shed 6 bases, with 14 bases lying between them. The CDR3 is 13 amino acids. The V gene's germline CDR1 is MGHDK and CDR2 SYGVNS. CDR3 sequence: CASSPPEGREQYF. CDR3 bases: TGTGCCAGCAGTCCCCCGGAGGGCCGCGAGCAGTACTTC.

This clonotype has ten or more counts. This chain's CDR3 is CASSSGTGLGTQYF. The CDR3 DNA reads as TGTGCCAGCAGCTCCGGGACAGGCCTGGGGACCCAGTACTTC. This chain joins TRBV13 and TRBJ2-5; 8 bases are a match to TRBD1. V gave up 4 bases and J gave up 7 bases; unmatched junction bases: 8. The length of the CDR3 is 14 residues. The germline V gene encodes CDR1 PRHDT and CDR2 FYEKMQ (reference sequence).

This chain links TRBV4-1 with TRBJ2-7, with TRBD2 identical over 10 bases. The CDR3 contains 15 residues. V was clipped by 3 bases and J by 6 bases; unmatched bases: 8. Germline CDR1 is MGHRA and CDR2 is YSYEKL. CDR3 nucleotide sequence: TGCGCCAGCAGCCACTCCGGGACTAGCGTTGGCGAGCAGTACTTC. Its translation: CASSHSGTSVGEQYF.

V and J are TRBV29-1 and TRBJ1-1, with 12 bases identical to TRBD1. Trimming removed 7 bases from V and 1 base from J; junction bases left unmatched: 13. CDR1 is SQVTM, CDR2 ANQGSEA, per germline. The CDR3 contains 17 residues. The CDR3 spells CSADGGTGGGWNTEAFF. The CDR3 coding sequence is TGCAGCGCCGACGGTGGGACAGGGGGCGGTTGGAACACTGAAGCTTTCTTT.

Of note for this clonotype: This may come from a read error, since a much larger clone is one base off. The genes are TRBV28 and TRBJ2-1; a possible D gene is TRBD1 (5 bases). V was clipped by 2 bases and J by 8 bases, with 22 bases between them. CDR3 length: 17 amino acids. Germline loops: CDR1 MDHEN, CDR2 SYDVKM. Here the CDR3 reads CASSLTVFRELYDEQFF. The CDR3 DNA follows: TGTGCCAGCAGTTTAACGGTTTTCAGGGAATTGTACGATGAGCAGTTCTTC.

This clonotype was observed at least ten times. V gene TRBV27 combines with J gene TRBJ2-5; D is possibly TRBD2 (7 bases). Germline V gene lookup returns CDR1 MNHEY and CDR2 SMNVEV (reference sequence). V was shortened by 3 bases and J by 2 bases, with 10 bases between the two germline ends. This CDR3 spans 14 amino acids. The CDR3 spells CASSFRGAQETQYF. CDR3 bases: TGTGCCAGCAGTTTCCGGGGGGCACAAGAGACCCAGTACTTC.

This clonotype was seen many times. The chain combines TRBV7-2 with TRBJ1-2; no reliable D call. The CDR3 covers 14 residues. Trimming took off 3 bases at V and 2 bases at J, with 10 bases between the two ends. Germline values: CDR1 SGHTA, CDR2 FQGNSA. CDR3 bases: TGTGCCAGCAGCTTGGGCACGGGGAACTATGGCTACACCTTC. Translating gives CASSLGTGNYGYTF. The full variable domain, rest sourced from reference TRBV7-2 and TRBJ1-2, is GAGVSQSPSNKVTEKGKDVELRCDPISGHTALYWYRQSLGQGLEFLIYFQGNSAPDKSGLPSDRFSAERTGGSVSTLTIQRTQQEDSAVYLCASSLGTGNYGYTFGSGTRLTVV.

This rearrangement joins TRBV24-1 to TRBJ1-4, with 8 bases that match TRBD1. J lost 6 bases, V lost 0 bases, and 14 bases had no gene match. The CDR3 sequence is 19 residues long. Germline V gives CDR1 KGHDR, CDR2 SFDVKD. This chain's CDR3 is CATSDLHGQGYEGDEKLFF. The CDR3 DNA follows: TGTGCCACCAGTGATTTGCACGGACAGGGATACGAAGGTGATGAAAAACTGTTTTTT.

The chain carries TRBV12-3 or TRBV12-4 and TRBJ1-1, with D perhaps matching TRBD1 (5 bases). This CDR3 has 13 residues. V dropped 6 bases and J dropped 4 bases, with 12 bases sitting between them. The CDR3 DNA reads as TGTGCCAGCAGGAGAGACGGGGGCACTGAAGCTTTCTTT. This codes for CASRRDGGTEAFF.